These 18 T cell receptor beta chains originate from one sample sequenced in a study of T cell repertoires in cytomegalovirus infection. TCRdb reprocessed the reads with MiXCR, giving one entry per CDR3 protein. The table shows around 710,000 distinct CDR3 sequences, with 25% to 35% occurring only once. Their target antigens are unknown. Here the sequenced sample was cultured CD8+ T cells from PBMCs, taken from culture after CMV antigen stimulation. These receptors all stem from a human donor in good health (CMV status not recorded). Some clones in this sample may be carry-over from other donors' samples.

This clonotype was seen a handful of times. V and J are TRBV7-8 and TRBJ2-7, with D tentatively TRBD1 (5 bases). The germline V gene encodes CDR1 SGHVS and CDR2 FQNEAQ. The CDR3 covers 14 residues. The ends were cut back, 0 bases at V and 2 bases at J, with 8 bases in the middle. Here the CDR3 reads CASSLAPTAYEQYF. Written as DNA, the CDR3 is TGTGCCAGCAGCTTAGCTCCGACAGCCTACGAGCAGTACTTC.

CDR3: CASSLDPGGRYQPQHF. The DNA of the CDR3 is TGTGCCAGCAGCTTAGATCCAGGGGGGCGGTACCAGCCCCAGCATTTT. V usage is TRBV7-8 and J usage is TRBJ1-5; 7 bases map to TRBD1. This CDR3 comprises 16 residues. Germline V gives CDR1 SGHVS, CDR2 FQNEAQ. With V trimmed by 1 base and J by 7 bases, 10 bases remained unmatched.

This clonotype was recorded many times. The rearrangement joins TRBV5-6 to TRBJ1-4; no firm D call. V was shortened by 2 bases and J by 7 bases, with 12 bases between the two germline ends. Germline assignment: CDR1 SGHDT and CDR2 YYEEEE. The CDR3 sequence is 14 residues long. The CDR3 DNA follows: TGTGCCAGCAGCTTAGGGCGCCCTAGTGAAAAACTGTTTTTT. Protein product: CASSLGRPSEKLFF.

In its sample, this clonotype was seen a few times. The chain couples TRBV4-3 to TRBJ1-1, with D unclear. CDR1 is LGHNA, CDR2 YSLEER, per germline. The V gene lost 3 bases and the J gene lost 1 base, with 9 bases spanning the gap. This CDR3 comprises 14 residues. The CDR3, as DNA: TGCGCCAGCAGCCAGAGTGGGCCGAACACTGAAGCTTTCTTT. It encodes CASSQSGPNTEAFF.

This chain links TRBV6-8 with TRBJ1-6, with D perhaps matching TRBD1 (6 bases). CDR1 is MNHGY and CDR2 is SAAAGT in the germline V gene. Trimming stripped 6 bases from V and 6 bases from J, with 18 bases between. This CDR3 is 16 amino acids long. The CDR3 nucleotides are TGTGCCAGCAGACCCACAGGGAATGGGATTAATTCACCCCTCCACTTT. Amino acids: CASRPTGNGINSPLHF.

This clonotype has just a few counts. The J gene is TRBJ2-5, the V gene TRBV15, with TRBD2 matching over 8 bases. CDR1 LNHNV and CDR2 YYDKDF come from the germline V gene (reference sequence). The CDR3 sequence is 14 residues long. V shed 5 bases and J 3 bases; nucleotides not matched to a gene: 5. The CDR3 protein is CATSSGRGEETQYF. The CDR3 DNA sequence: TGTGCCACCAGCTCCGGGAGGGGGGAAGAGACCCAGTACTTC. The full variable domain, completed using reference TRBV15 and TRBJ2-5, is DAMVIQNPRYQVTQFGKPVTLSCSQTLNHNVMYWYQQKSSQAPKLLFHYYDKDFNNEADTPDNFQSRRPNTSFCFLDIRSPGLGDTAMYLCATSSGRGEETQYFGPGTRLLVL.

In DNA form, the CDR3 reads TGTGCCAGCAGTTTTATGGTTTCTGATTATGGCTACACCTTC. Translation: CASSFMVSDYGYTF. J is TRBJ1-2 and V is TRBV12-3 or TRBV12-4, with D hard to call. Trimming removed 3 bases at V and 5 bases at J, with 13 bases between. The CDR3 sequence is 14 residues long.

This chain connects TRBV2 to TRBJ2-7; 9 positions agree with TRBD1. Losses at the gene ends were 10 bases for V and 4 bases for J; bases not matched to a gene: 14. The CDR3 has 15 residues. In germline, CDR1 is SNHLY, CDR2 FYNNEI. The DNA for the CDR3 is TGTGCCATACAGGGGGCGCGAAATAAGATATACGAGCAGTACGTC. Translating it yields CAIQGARNKIYEQYV.

There are a few counts of this clonotype. The rearrangement links TRBV15 to TRBJ2-3; D not resolved. The V end was cut by 1 base, the J end by 2 bases, with 10 bases between. CDR1 and CDR2 from the germline V gene are LNHNV and YYDKDF (reference sequence). The CDR3 runs to 15 residues. The CDR3 spells CATSRGVVSTDTQYF. The CDR3 DNA reads TGTGCCACCAGCAGAGGTGTAGTCTCCACAGATACGCAGTATTTT. Based on the CDR3 plus reference TRBV15 and TRBJ2-3, the full variable domain is DAMVIQNPRYQVTQFGKPVTLSCSQTLNHNVMYWYQQKSSQAPKLLFHYYDKDFNNEADTPDNFQSRRPNTSFCFLDIRSPGLGDTAMYLCATSRGVVSTDTQYFGPGTRLTVL.

This clonotype was observed at least ten times. The chain uses TRBV7-2 and TRBJ2-1; 11 bases are a match to TRBD2. CDR1 and CDR2 from the germline V gene are SGHTA and FQGNSA. This CDR3 is 15 amino acids long. With 5 bases clipped from V and 7 bases from J, the junction kept 7 bases outside the gene matches. The CDR3 is CASSLSGGAFNEQFF. CDR3 in DNA: TGTGCCAGCAGCCTTAGCGGGGGGGCCTTTAATGAGCAGTTCTTC.

This chain uses TRBV10-3 with TRBJ2-3; 7 positions match TRBD2. Germline V gene sequence: CDR1 ENHRY, CDR2 SYGVKD. V lost 2 bases, J lost 2 bases, and 16 bases stayed unmatched. The CDR3 is 19 residues long. The DNA for the CDR3 is TGTGCCATCAGTGAGCCGGTTCGGGCGGGGGAGTCCGACACAGATACGCAGTATTTT. It specifies CAISEPVRAGESDTDTQYF.

The V call is TRBV12-3 or TRBV12-4, the J call TRBJ2-3; D might be TRBD2 (5 bases). The CDR3 loop spans 15 amino acids. The ends were cut back, 7 bases at V and 3 bases at J, with 17 bases in the middle. DNA of the CDR3: TGTGCCAGCACCCCCCGGGGAGTGAGTACAGATACGCAGTATTTT. As protein: CASTPRGVSTDTQYF.

This clonotype appeared a few times. V gene TRBV4-1 combines with J gene TRBJ2-3; TRBD2 agrees at 13 bases. CDR3 length: 17 amino acids. Germline CDR1 MGHRA, CDR2 YSYEKL. Losses at the gene ends were 3 bases for V and 3 bases for J; bases not matched to a gene: 6. CDR3 coding DNA: TGCGCCAGCAGCCACCCCGGACTAGCGGGGGTAACAGATACGCAGTATTTT. This sequence encodes CASSHPGLAGVTDTQYF.

This sequence joins TRBV27 and TRBJ1-1, with a weak D call TRBD1 (5 bases). This CDR3 region has 11 residues. The germline V and J ends were trimmed by 6 bases and 7 bases, with 9 bases remaining between them. Germline V gene data show CDR1 as MNHEY and CDR2 as SMNVEV (reference sequence). CDR3 region: CASSFQGEAFF. The CDR3 nucleotides are TGTGCCAGCAGCTTCCAGGGTGAAGCTTTCTTT.

The V call is TRBV19, the J call TRBJ1-6; TRBD1 agrees at 8 bases. The CDR3 contains 15 residues. V lost 5 bases to trimming and J lost 8 bases; unmatched junction nucleotides: 8. Germline V gene data show CDR1 as LNHDA and CDR2 as SQIVND (reference sequence). CDR3 amino acids: CASSAGTGQHSPLHF. CDR3 coding DNA: TGTGCCAGTAGTGCCGGGACAGGCCAACATTCACCCCTCCACTTT.

This clonotype showed up just a few times. This chain links TRBV9 with TRBJ1-2, with D unclear. This CDR3 has 13 residues. From germline, CDR1 is SGDLS and CDR2 YYNGEE. V lost 0 bases, J lost 4 bases, and 7 bases lay in between. CDR3 in DNA: TGTGCCAGCAGCGTAGGAGGTCGCTATGGCTACACCTTC. This encodes CASSVGGRYGYTF.

Only a few counts were recorded for this clonotype. The chain employs TRBV19 and TRBJ1-2, with D tentatively TRBD1 (6 bases). Deletions cut 10 bases from V and 1 base from J, with 16 bases between. The CDR3 loop spans 14 amino acids. Per germline, CDR1 LNHDA and CDR2 SQIVND (reference sequence). The CDR3 region is CATSAGALNYGYTF. CDR3 DNA sequence: TGTGCCACCTCGGCAGGGGCCCTTAACTATGGCTACACCTTC. Complete variable domain (other parts from reference TRBV19 and TRBJ1-2): DGGITQSPKYLFRKEGQNVTLSCEQNLNHDAMYWYRQDPGQGLRLIYYSQIVNDFQKGDIAEGYSVSREKKESFPLTVTSAQKNPTAFYLCATSAGALNYGYTFGSGTRLTVV.

This rearrangement joins TRBV27 to TRBJ2-4; no reliable D call. Trimming stripped 6 bases from V and 3 bases from J, with 24 bases between. Per germline, CDR1 MNHEY and CDR2 SMNVEV (reference sequence). This CDR3 comprises 18 residues. CDR3 amino acids: CASSVAPRRGRDKNIQYF. CDR3 in DNA: TGTGCCAGCAGCGTTGCCCCCCGAAGAGGAAGGGACAAAAACATTCAGTACTTC.